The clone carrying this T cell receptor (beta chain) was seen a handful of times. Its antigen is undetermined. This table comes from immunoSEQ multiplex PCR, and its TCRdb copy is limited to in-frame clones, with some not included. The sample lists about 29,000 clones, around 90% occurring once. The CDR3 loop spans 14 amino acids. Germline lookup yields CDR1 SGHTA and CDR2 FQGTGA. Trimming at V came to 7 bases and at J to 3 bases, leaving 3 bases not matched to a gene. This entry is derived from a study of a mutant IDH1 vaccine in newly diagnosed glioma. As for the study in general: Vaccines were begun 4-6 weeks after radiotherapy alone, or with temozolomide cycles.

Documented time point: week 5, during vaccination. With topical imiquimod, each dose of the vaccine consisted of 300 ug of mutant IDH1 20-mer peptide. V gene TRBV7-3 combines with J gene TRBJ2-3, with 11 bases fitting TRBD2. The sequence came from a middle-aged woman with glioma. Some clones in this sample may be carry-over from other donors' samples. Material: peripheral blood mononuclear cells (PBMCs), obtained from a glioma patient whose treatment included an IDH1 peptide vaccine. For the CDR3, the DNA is TGTGCCAGCATAGGGACTAGCGGTACAGATACGCAGTATTTT. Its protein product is CASIGTSGTDTQYF. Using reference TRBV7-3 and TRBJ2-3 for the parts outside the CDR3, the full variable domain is GAGVSQTPSNKVTEKGKYVELRCDPISGHTALYWYRQSLGQGPEFLIYFQGTGAADDSGLPNDRFFAVRPEGSVSTLKIQRTERGDSAVYLCASIGTSGTDTQYFGPGTRLTVL.